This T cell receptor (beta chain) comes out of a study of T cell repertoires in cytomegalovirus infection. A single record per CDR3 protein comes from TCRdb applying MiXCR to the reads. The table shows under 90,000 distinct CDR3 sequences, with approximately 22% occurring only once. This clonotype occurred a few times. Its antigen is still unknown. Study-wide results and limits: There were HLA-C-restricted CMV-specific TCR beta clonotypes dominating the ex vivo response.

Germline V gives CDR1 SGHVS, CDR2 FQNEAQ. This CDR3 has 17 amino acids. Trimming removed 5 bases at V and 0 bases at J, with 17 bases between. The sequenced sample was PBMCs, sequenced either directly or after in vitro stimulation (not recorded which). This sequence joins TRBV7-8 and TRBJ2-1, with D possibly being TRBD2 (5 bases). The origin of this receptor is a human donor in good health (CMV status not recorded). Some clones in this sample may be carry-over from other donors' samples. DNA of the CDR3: TGTGCCAGCAGCCAGCCCCCAAGCGGAGTCTCCTACAATGAGCAGTTCTTC. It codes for CASSQPPSGVSYNEQFF.